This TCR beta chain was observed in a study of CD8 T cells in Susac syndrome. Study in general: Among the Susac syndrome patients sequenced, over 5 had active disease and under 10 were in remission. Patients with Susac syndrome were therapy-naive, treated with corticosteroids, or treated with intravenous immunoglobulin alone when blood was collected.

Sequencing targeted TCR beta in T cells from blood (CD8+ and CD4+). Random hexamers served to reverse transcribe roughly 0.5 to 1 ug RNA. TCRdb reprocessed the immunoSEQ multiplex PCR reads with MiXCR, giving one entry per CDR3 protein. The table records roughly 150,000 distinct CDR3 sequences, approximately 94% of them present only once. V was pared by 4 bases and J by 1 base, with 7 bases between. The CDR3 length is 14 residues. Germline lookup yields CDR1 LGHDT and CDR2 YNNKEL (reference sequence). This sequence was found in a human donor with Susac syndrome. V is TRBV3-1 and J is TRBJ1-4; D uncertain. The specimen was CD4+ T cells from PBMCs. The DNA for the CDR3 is TGTGCCAGCAGCCTACTGGGAACTAATGAAAAACTGTTTTTT. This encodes CASSLLGTNEKLFF.